The 2 T cell receptor beta chains below were found in one sample sequenced in a study of human T cells and chemical hapten exposure. TCRdb re-analysed the RACE reads in MiXCR, keeping a single row per CDR3 protein. The data hold under 300,000 distinct CDR3 sequences, with 7.7% observed a single time. As to time point: pre-sensitization, week 0. The treatment denotes: therapeutic diphenylcyclopropenone sensitization with weekly scalp DPC. The starting material was whole blood, obtained in connection with sensitization to the hapten diphenylcyclopropenone (DPC). The receptor set was obtained from a young man with alopecia areata. Some clones in this sample may be carry-over from other donors' samples.

The chain employs TRBV11-2 and TRBJ1-2; 10 nucleotides align to TRBD1. CDR1 is SGHAT, CDR2 FQNNGV, per germline. This CDR3 is built from 14 residues. Trimming cost V 3 bases and J 7 bases; bases outside gene matches: 5. The CDR3 sequence: CASSLRDRGPGYTF. As DNA, the CDR3 is TGTGCCAGCAGCTTGCGGGACAGGGGACCTGGCTACACCTTC. Together with reference TRBV11-2 and TRBJ1-2, the CDR3 gives the full variable domain: EAGVAQSPRYKIIEKRQSVAFWCNPISGHATLYWYQQILGQGPKLLIQFQNNGVVDDSQLPKDRFSAERLKGVDSTLKIQPAKLEDSAVYLCASSLRDRGPGYTFGSGTRLTVV.

The V and J genes are TRBV12-3 or TRBV12-4 and TRBJ2-4; possibly TRBD1 for D (6 bases). The CDR3 loop spans 13 amino acids. Trimming shortened V by 7 bases and J by 8 bases, and 15 bases separated the two germline ends. CDR3 nucleotide sequence: TGTGCCAGCACCCTTCAGGGGTTTGACATTCAGTACTTC. It translates to CASTLQGFDIQYF.